This T cell receptor (beta chain) comes out of a study of CD8+CD57+ T cells in acquired aplastic anemia. Study summary: Sorted CD4+ plus CD8+ cells gave DNA averaging around 3.2 ug.

The study profiled TCR beta VDJ and CDR3 using genomic DNA as template. TCRdb reprocessed the reads via MiXCR and lists one record per CDR3 protein. The profile shows about 81,000 distinct CDR3 sequences, under 50% of them singletons. The V gene's germline CDR1 is DFQATT and CDR2 SNEGSKA (reference sequence). V was trimmed by 0 bases and J by 5 bases, leaving 4 bases between them. The CDR3 is made up of 11 amino acids. The receptor was derived from a human donor in good health, serving as a control. Specimen: sorted CD4+, CD8+, or CD8+CD57+ T cells (not recorded which) from PBMCs. The chain joins TRBV20-1 to TRBJ2-5; no firm D call. The CDR3 loop is CSAREWETQYF. The CDR3 DNA reads TGCAGTGCTAGAGAATGGGAGACCCAGTACTTC.